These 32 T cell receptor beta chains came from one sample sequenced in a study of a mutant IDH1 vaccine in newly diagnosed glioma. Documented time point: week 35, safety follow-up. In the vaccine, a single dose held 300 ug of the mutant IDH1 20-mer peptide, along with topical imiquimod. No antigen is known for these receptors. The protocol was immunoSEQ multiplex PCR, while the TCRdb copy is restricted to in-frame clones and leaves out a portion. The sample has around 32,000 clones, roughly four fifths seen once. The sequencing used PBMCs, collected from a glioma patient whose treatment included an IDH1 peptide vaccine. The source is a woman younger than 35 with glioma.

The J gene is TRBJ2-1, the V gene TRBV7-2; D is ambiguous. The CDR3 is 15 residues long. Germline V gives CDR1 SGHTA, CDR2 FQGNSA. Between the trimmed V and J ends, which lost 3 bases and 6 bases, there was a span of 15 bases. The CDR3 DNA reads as TGTGCCAGCAGCTTTGCCCGGGTTAGGACCAATGAGCAGTTCTTC. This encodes CASSFARVRTNEQFF.

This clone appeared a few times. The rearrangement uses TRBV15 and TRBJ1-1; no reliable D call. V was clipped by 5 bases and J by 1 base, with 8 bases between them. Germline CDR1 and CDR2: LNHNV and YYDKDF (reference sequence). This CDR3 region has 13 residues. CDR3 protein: CATSQHRNTEAFF. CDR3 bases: TGTGCCACCAGCCAACACAGGAACACTGAAGCTTTCTTT. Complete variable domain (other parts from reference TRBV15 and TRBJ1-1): DAMVIQNPRYQVTQFGKPVTLSCSQTLNHNVMYWYQQKSSQAPKLLFHYYDKDFNNEADTPDNFQSRRPNTSFCFLDIRSPGLGDTAMYLCATSQHRNTEAFFGQGTRLTVV.

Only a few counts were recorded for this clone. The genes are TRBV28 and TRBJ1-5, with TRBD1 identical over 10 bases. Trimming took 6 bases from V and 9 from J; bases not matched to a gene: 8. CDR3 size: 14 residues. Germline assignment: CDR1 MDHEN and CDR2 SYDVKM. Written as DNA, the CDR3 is TGTGCCAGCAGCGCGACAGGGGGCTCTAGGCCCCAGCATTTT. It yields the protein CASSATGGSRPQHF.

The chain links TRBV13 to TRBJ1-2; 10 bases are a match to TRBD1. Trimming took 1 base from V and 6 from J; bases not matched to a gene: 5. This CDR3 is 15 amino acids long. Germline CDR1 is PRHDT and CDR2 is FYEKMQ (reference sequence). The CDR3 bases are TGTGCCAGCAGCTTAGCCGACAGGGGGCGAGATGGCTACACCTTC. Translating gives CASSLADRGRDGYTF.

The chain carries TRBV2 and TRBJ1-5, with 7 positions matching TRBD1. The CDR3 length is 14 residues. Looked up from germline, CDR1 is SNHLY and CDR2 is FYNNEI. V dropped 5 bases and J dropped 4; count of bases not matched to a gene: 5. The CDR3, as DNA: TGTGCCAGCAGTAGACAGGGTGGTAATCAGCCCCAGCATTTT. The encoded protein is CASSRQGGNQPQHF. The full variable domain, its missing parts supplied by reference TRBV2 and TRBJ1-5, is EPEVTQTPSHQVTQMGQEVILRCVPISNHLYFYWYRQILGQKVEFLVSFYNNEISEKSEIFDDQFSVERPDGSNFTLKIRSTKLEDSAMYFCASSRQGGNQPQHFGDGTRLSIL.

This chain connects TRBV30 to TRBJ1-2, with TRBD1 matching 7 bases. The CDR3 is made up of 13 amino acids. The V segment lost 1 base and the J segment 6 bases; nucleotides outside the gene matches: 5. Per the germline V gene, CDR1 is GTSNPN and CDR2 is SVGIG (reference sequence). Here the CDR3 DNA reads TGTGCCTGGAGTGAGACAGGGAGGGATGGCTACACCTTC. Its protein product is CAWSETGRDGYTF.

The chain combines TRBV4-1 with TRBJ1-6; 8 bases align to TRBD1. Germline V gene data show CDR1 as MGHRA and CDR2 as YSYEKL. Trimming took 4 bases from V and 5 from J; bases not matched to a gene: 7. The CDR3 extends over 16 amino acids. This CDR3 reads CASSRKPGGDNSPLHF. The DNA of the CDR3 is TGCGCCAGCAGCCGGAAGCCAGGGGGCGATAATTCACCCCTCCACTTT.

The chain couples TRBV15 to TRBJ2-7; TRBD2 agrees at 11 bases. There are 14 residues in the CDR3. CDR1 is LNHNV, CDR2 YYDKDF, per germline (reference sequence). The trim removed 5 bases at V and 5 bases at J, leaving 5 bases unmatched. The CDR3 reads CATSGTSGRDEQYF. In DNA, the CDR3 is TGTGCCACCAGCGGAACTAGCGGGAGAGACGAGCAGTACTTC.

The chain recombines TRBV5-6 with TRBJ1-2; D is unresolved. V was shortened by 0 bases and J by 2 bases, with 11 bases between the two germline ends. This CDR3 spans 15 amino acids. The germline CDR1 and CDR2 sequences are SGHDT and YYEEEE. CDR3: CASSLGSVPNYGYTF. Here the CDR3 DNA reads TGTGCCAGCAGCTTGGGGTCGGTCCCAAACTATGGCTACACCTTC.

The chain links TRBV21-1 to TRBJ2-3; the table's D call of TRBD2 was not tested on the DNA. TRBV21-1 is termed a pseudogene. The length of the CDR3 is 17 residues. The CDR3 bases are TGTGCCAGCAGCACCCGGGGGGCTAGCGGGCTCGCAGATACGCAGTATTTT. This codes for CASSTRGASGLADTQYF.

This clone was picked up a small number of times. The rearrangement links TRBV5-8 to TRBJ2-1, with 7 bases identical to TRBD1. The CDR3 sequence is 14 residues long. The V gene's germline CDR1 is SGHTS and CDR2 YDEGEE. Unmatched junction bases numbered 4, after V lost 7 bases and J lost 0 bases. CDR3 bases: TGTGCCAGCCAGGACAGGAGCTCCTACAATGAGCAGTTCTTC. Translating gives CASQDRSSYNEQFF.

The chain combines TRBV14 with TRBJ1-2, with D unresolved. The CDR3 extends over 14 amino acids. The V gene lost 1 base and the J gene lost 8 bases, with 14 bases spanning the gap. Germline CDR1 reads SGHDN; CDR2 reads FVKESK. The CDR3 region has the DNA TGTGCCAGCAGCCAAGCCCCGGGGAAGATAGGCTACACCTTC. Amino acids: CASSQAPGKIGYTF.

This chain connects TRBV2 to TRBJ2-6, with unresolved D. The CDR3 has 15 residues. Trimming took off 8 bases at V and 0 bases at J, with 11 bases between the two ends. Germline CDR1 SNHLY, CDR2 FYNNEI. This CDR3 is CASQVEVSGANVLTF. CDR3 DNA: TGTGCCAGCCAAGTAGAGGTCTCTGGGGCCAACGTCCTGACTTTC.

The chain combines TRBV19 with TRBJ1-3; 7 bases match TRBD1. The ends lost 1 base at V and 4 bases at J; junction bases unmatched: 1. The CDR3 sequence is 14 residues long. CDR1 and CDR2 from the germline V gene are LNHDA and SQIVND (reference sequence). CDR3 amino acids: CASSIGTGGNTIYF. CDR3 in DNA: TGTGCCAGTAGTATAGGGACAGGCGGAAACACCATATATTTT.

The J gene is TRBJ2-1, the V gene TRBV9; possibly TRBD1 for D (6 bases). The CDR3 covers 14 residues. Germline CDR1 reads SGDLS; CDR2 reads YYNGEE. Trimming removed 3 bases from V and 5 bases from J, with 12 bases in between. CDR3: CASSAFRDNNEQFF. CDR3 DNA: TGTGCCAGCAGCGCGTTCCGGGACAACAATGAGCAGTTCTTC.

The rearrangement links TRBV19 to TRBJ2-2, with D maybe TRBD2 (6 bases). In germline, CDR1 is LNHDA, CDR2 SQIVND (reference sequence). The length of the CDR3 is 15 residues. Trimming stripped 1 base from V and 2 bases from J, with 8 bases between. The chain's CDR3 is CASSIGRENTGELFF. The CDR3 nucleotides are TGTGCCAGTAGTATAGGGCGGGAAAACACCGGGGAGCTGTTTTTT.

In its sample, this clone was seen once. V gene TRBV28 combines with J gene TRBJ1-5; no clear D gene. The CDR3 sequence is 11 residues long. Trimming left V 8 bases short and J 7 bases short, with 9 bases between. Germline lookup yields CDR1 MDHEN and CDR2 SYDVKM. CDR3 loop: CASGRGQPQHF. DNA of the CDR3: TGTGCCAGCGGGCGAGGGCAGCCCCAGCATTTT. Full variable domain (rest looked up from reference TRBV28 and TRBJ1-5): DVKVTQSSRYLVKRTGEKVFLECVQDMDHENMFWYRQDPGLGLRLIYFSYDVKMKEKGDIPEGYSVSREKKERFSLILESASTNQTSMYLCASGRGQPQHFGDGTRLSIL.

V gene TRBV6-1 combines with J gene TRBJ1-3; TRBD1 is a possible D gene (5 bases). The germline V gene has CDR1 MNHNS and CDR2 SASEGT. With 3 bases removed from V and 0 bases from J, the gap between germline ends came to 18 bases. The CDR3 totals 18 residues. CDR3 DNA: TGTGCCAGCAGTGACCTCCGGCAGGGTCGAAACTCTGGAAACACCATATATTTT. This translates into CASSDLRQGRNSGNTIYF.

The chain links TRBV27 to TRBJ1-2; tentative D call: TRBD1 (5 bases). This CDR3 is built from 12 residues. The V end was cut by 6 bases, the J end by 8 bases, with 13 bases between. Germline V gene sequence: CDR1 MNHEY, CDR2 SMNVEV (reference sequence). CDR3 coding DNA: TGTGCCAGCAGACAAGGGGAGGGAGGCTACACCTTC. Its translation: CASRQGEGGYTF.

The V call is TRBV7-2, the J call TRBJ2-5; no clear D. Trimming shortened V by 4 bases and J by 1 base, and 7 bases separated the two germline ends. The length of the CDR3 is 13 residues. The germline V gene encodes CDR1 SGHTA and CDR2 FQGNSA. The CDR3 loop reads CASSSRPQETQYF. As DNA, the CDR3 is TGTGCCAGCAGCTCGCGGCCCCAAGAGACCCAGTACTTC.

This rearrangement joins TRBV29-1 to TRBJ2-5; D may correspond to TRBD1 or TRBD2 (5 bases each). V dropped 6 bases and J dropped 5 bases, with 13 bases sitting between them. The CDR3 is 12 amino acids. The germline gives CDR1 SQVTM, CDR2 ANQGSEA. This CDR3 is CSVLLEGETQYF. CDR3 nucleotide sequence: TGCAGCGTCTTACTAGAGGGGGAGACCCAGTACTTC. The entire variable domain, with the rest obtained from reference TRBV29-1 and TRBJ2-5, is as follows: SAVISQKPSRDICQRGTSLTIQCQVDSQVTMMFWYRQQPGQSLTLIATANQGSEATYESGFVIDKFPISRPNLTFSTLTVSNMSPEDSSIYLCSVLLEGETQYFGPGTRLLVL.

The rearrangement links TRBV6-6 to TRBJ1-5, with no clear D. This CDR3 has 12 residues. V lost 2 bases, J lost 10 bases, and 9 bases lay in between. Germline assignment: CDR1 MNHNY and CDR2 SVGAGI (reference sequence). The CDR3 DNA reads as TGTGCCAGCAGTTACCTGGGATCTCCCCAGCATTTT. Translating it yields CASSYLGSPQHF.

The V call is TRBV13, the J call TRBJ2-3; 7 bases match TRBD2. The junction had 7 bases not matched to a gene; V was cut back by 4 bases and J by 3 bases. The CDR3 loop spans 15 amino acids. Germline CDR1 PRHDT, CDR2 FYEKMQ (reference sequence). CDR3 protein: CASSCRPGGTDTQYF. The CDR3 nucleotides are TGTGCCAGCAGCTGTCGTCCCGGGGGGACAGATACGCAGTATTTT.

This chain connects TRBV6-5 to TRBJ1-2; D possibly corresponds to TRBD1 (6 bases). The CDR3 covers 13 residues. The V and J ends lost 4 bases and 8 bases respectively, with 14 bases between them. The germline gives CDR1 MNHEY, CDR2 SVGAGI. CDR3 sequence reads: CASSSTDSRGYTF. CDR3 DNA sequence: TGTGCCAGCAGTTCCACGGACAGCCGCGGCTACACCTTC.

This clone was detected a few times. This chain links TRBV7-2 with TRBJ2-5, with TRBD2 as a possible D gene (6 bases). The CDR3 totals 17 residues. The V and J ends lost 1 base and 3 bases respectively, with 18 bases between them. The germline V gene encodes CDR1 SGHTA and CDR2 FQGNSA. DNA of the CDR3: TGTGCCAGCAGCTTAGACCGCCCCCTGGTAGCGGAAGAGACCCAGTACTTC. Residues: CASSLDRPLVAEETQYF.

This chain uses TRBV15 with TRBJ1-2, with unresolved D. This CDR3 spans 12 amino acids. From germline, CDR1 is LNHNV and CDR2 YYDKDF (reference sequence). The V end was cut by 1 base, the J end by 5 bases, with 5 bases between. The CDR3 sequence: CATSRAGYGYTF. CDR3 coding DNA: TGTGCCACCAGCAGAGCCGGTTATGGCTACACCTTC.

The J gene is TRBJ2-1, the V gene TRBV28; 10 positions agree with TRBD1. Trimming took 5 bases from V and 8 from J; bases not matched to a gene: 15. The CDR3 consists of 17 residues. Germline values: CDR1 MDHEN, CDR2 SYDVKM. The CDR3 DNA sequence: TGTGCCAGCAGTGGAGAGAGGGACAGGGGTAGGTACCATGAGCAGTTCTTC. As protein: CASSGERDRGRYHEQFF.

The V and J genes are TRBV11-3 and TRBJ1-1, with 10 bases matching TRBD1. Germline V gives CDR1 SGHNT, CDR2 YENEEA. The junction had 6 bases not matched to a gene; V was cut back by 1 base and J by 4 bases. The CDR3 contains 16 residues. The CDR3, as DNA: TGTGCCAGCAGCTTAGCGGGACAGGGGATCGGCACTGAAGCTTTCTTT. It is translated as CASSLAGQGIGTEAFF.

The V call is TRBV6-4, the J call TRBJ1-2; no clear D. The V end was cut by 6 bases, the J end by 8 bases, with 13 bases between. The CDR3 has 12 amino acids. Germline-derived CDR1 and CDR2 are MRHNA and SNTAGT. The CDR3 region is CASRGDTGGYTF. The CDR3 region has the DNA TGTGCCAGCAGAGGAGATACGGGAGGCTACACCTTC.

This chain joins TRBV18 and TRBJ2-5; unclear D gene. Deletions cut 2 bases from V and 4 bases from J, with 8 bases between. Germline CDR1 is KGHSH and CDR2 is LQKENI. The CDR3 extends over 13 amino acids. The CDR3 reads CASSPIMRETQYF. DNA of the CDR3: TGTGCCAGCTCACCAATCATGAGAGAGACCCAGTACTTC. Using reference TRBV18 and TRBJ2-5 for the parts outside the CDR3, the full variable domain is NAGVMQNPRHLVRRRGQEARLRCSPMKGHSHVYWYRQLPEEGLKFMVYLQKENIIDESGMPKERFSAEFPKEGPSILRIQQVVRGDSAAYFCASSPIMRETQYFGPGTRLLVL.

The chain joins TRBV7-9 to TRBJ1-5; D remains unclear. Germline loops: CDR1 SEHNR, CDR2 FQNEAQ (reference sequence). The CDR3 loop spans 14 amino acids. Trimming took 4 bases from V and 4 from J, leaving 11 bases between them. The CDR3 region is CASSSKERNQPQHF. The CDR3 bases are TGTGCCAGCAGCTCTAAAGAGCGGAATCAGCCCCAGCATTTT.

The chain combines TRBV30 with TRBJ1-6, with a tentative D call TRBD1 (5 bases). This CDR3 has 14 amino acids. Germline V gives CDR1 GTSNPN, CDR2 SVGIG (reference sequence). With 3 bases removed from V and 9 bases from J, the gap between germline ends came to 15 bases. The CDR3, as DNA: TGTGCCTGGAGCGAGGGCGGGGGTAGTTCACCCCTCCACTTT. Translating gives CAWSEGGGSSPLHF.